The entry that follows covers one T cell receptor beta chain sequence. Donors were grouped by their self-reported clinical history. TCRdb's copy holds only in-frame clones and misses some; the assay was immunoSEQ multiplex PCR. The sample has under 300,000 clones; 70% to 90% are singletons. The entry originates in a study of blood T cell repertoires in COVID-19. Study details: T cells, B-cell-depleted T cells, or PBMCs provided the cDNA or gDNA that served as material.

The V and J ends lost 1 base and 0 bases, in that order; junction bases with no gene match: 13. Germline CDR1 is LGHNT and CDR2 is FRNRAP. The CDR3 is made up of 19 amino acids. The sequenced material came from PBMCs or T cells enriched from blood (not recorded which). This receptor was identified in a woman aged 45-65 years who had recovered from COVID-19. The chain couples TRBV12-5 to TRBJ1-1; 8 bases match TRBD1. As DNA, the CDR3 is TGTGCTAGTGGTTTGGGTCCAGGGGGCGGATTGACCATGAACACTGAAGCTTTCTTT. As protein: CASGLGPGGGLTMNTEAFF.